Below, 28 T cell receptor beta chains from the same sample are listed, as sequenced in a study of cytomegalovirus exposure and HLA in healthy donors. Primers: 60 Vbeta forward and 13 Jbeta reverse. The method was immunoSEQ multiplex PCR; TCRdb's version includes in-frame clones alone and lacks a portion of them. Altogether about 120,000 clones are present, around 74% being singletons, with the ten largest covering roughly 1.6%. The sequenced material came from PBMCs. Receptor source: a young woman in good health and CMV-seronegative.

This chain connects TRBV6-1 to TRBJ2-7; 11 bases align to TRBD1. The CDR3 totals 15 residues. Germline loops: CDR1 MNHNS, CDR2 SASEGT. V lost 6 bases, J lost 3 bases, and 7 bases stayed unmatched. This CDR3 is CASSRGTGGIYEQYF. In nucleotides, the CDR3 is TGTGCCAGCAGCCGAGGGACAGGGGGAATCTACGAGCAGTACTTC.

This clone was picked up a small number of times. The V call is TRBV6-6, the J call TRBJ1-5; D possibly corresponds to TRBD1 (5 bases). This CDR3 has 13 residues. V was pared by 5 bases and J by 7 bases, with 12 bases between. The germline CDR1 and CDR2 sequences are MNHNY and SVGAGI (reference sequence). The CDR3 DNA reads TGTGCCAGCAGTGAGATGACAGCACAGCCCCAGCATTTT. It codes for CASSEMTAQPQHF.

In nucleotides, the CDR3 is TGTGCCACCAGCAGAATTGGAGGGACAGGGAAAATTTCCGGGGAGCTGTTTTTT. This encodes CATSRIGGTGKISGELFF. The chain employs TRBV15 and TRBJ2-2; TRBD1 matches at 9 bases. Unmatched junction bases numbered 13, after V lost 2 bases and J lost 6 bases. The CDR3 runs to 18 residues. In germline, CDR1 is LNHNV, CDR2 YYDKDF (reference sequence).

The gene calls are TRBV19 and TRBJ1-4; the match to TRBD1 covers 7 bases. Germline V gene lookup returns CDR1 LNHDA and CDR2 SQIVND (reference sequence). The CDR3 spans 16 residues. The V and J ends lost 5 bases and 5 bases, in that order; junction bases with no gene match: 11. CDR3 sequence: CASSYWKGAENEKLFF. The CDR3 region has the DNA TGTGCCAGTAGTTACTGGAAGGGGGCCGAGAATGAAAAACTGTTTTTT.

In this sample, this clone turned up a few times. The chain has TRBV19 and TRBJ1-2; D unclear. CDR1 is LNHDA and CDR2 is SQIVND in the germline V gene (reference sequence). This CDR3 is 17 amino acids long. V was clipped by 7 bases and J by 2 bases, with 23 bases between them. The CDR3 DNA is TGTGCCAGTATTCTTTCATTCCGCGGGGAGTCCAACTATGGCTACACCTTC. Its protein is CASILSFRGESNYGYTF.

CDR3 DNA sequence: TGTGCCAGCAGTGAAGCGGGGGGGTACAATGAGCAGTTCTTC. Translation: CASSEAGGYNEQFF. The chain carries TRBV6-1 and TRBJ2-1; 7 bases are a match to TRBD2. Per germline, CDR1 MNHNS and CDR2 SASEGT. The CDR3 loop spans 14 amino acids. With 0 bases clipped from V and 4 bases from J, the junction kept 0 bases outside the gene matches.

The chain uses TRBV5-1 and TRBJ2-7, with 15 bases lining up with TRBD2. This CDR3 spans 16 amino acids. V shed 0 bases, J shed 2 bases, and the junction held 0 bases outside the gene matches. The germline V gene encodes CDR1 SGHRS and CDR2 YFSETQ. CDR3 in amino acids: CASSLGTSGGAYEQYF. The CDR3 DNA reads TGCGCCAGCAGCTTGGGGACTAGCGGGGGGGCCTACGAGCAGTACTTC.

The V and J genes are TRBV5-6 and TRBJ2-2; D is perhaps TRBD1 (5 bases). Germline CDR1 SGHDT, CDR2 YYEEEE. This CDR3 comprises 18 residues. V was clipped by 0 bases and J by 0 bases, with 15 bases between them. CDR3: CASSLVWGSQTNTGELFF. The CDR3 DNA reads as TGTGCCAGCAGCTTGGTTTGGGGCAGCCAGACGAACACCGGGGAGCTGTTTTTT. Full variable domain (rest looked up from reference TRBV5-6 and TRBJ2-2): DAGVTQSPTHLIKTRGQQVTLRCSPKSGHDTVSWYQQALGQGPQFIFQYYEEEERQRGNFPDRFSGHQFPNYSSELNVNALLLGDSALYLCASSLVWGSQTNTGELFFGEGSRLTVL.

The chain couples TRBV5-1 to TRBJ2-7; 12 positions match TRBD1. CDR1 is SGHRS and CDR2 is YFSETQ in the germline V gene. Trimming removed 2 bases from V and 6 bases from J; junction bases left unmatched: 6. The CDR3 totals 15 residues. The CDR3 sequence is CASSLRDRGPIEQYF. The CDR3 nucleotides are TGCGCCAGCAGCTTAAGGGACAGGGGGCCCATCGAGCAGTACTTC.

The rearrangement joins TRBV30 to TRBJ1-1; TRBD1 matches at 7 bases. The V gene's germline CDR1 is GTSNPN and CDR2 SVGIG (reference sequence). Losses at the gene ends were 3 bases for V and 1 base for J; bases not matched to a gene: 5. The CDR3 loop spans 14 amino acids. The CDR3, as DNA: TGTGCCTGGAGGGAAGACAGGGCGAACACTGAAGCTTTCTTT. Encoded protein: CAWREDRANTEAFF.

The table lists this clone with a few counts. This chain joins TRBV19 and TRBJ1-5; D might be TRBD1 (5 bases). Trimming pared 7 bases from V and 5 bases from J, leaving 24 bases between. The CDR3 spans 17 residues. Germline CDR1 is LNHDA and CDR2 is SQIVND (reference sequence). This chain's CDR3 is CASNDEARRDSDQPQHF. The CDR3 nucleotides are TGTGCCAGTAACGACGAAGCCCGGCGTGACAGCGATCAGCCCCAGCATTTT.

This clone came up a few times. This rearrangement joins TRBV6-1 to TRBJ2-3, with a weak D call TRBD1 (8 bases). The germline V gene encodes CDR1 MNHNS and CDR2 SASEGT. The germline V and J ends were trimmed by 6 bases and 6 bases, with 19 bases remaining between them. The length of the CDR3 is 15 residues. The CDR3 DNA reads TGTGCCAGCAGCCAGTACAGGGGGGGTTGGGATACGCAGTATTTT. Its translation: CASSQYRGGWDTQYF.

This sequence joins TRBV10-3 and TRBJ1-1; 7 nucleotides agree with TRBD1. The germline gives CDR1 ENHRY, CDR2 SYGVKD. The CDR3 runs 14 residues. The trim removed 0 bases at V and 8 bases at J, leaving 6 bases unmatched. The CDR3 region is CAISESNGTAEAFF. The DNA of the CDR3 is TGTGCCATCAGTGAGTCTAATGGGACAGCCGAAGCTTTCTTT.

This clone was detected a few times. The CDR3 is CASSGSGTGGLNQPQHF. CDR3 nucleotides: TGTGCCAGTAGTGGATCCGGGACAGGGGGCCTAAATCAGCCCCAGCATTTT. The chain joins TRBV19 to TRBJ1-5; 12 bases map to TRBD1. Germline CDR1 reads LNHDA; CDR2 reads SQIVND (reference sequence). With V trimmed by 5 bases and J by 4 bases, 9 bases remained unmatched. The CDR3 is 17 residues long.

The V and J genes are TRBV29-1 and TRBJ2-1, with a weak D call TRBD1 (6 bases). Germline V gene data show CDR1 as SQVTM and CDR2 as ANQGSEA. Trimming cost V 4 bases and J 6 bases, with 16 bases left between them. This CDR3 has 14 amino acids. CDR3 sequence: CSVAGQLVSNEQFF. Here the CDR3 DNA reads TGCAGCGTTGCTGGACAGTTAGTTAGCAATGAGCAGTTCTTC.

The rearrangement links TRBV6-5 to TRBJ1-2; 12 nucleotides match TRBD1. This CDR3 is built from 13 residues. V lost 7 bases and J lost 6; bases outside the gene matches: 3. The V gene's germline CDR1 is MNHEY and CDR2 SVGAGI. The CDR3 region is CASIGTGGNGYTF. The CDR3 coding sequence is TGTGCCAGCATCGGGACAGGGGGCAATGGCTACACCTTC.

This clone was counted a few times. V gene TRBV6-5 combines with J gene TRBJ2-3; a possible D gene is TRBD1 (7 bases). The V end lost 2 bases, the J end lost 1 base, and 10 bases lay between the germline ends. CDR1 is MNHEY and CDR2 is SVGAGI in the germline V gene. There are 15 residues in the CDR3. The CDR3 bases are TGTGCCAGCAGTTACCGCGGGACAGGCACAGATACGCAGTATTTT. It yields the protein CASSYRGTGTDTQYF.

CDR3 bases: TGCGCCAGCAGCTTGGAGGTTAGCGGGGCATACAATGAGCAGTTCTTC. It yields the protein CASSLEVSGAYNEQFF. The V call is TRBV5-1, the J call TRBJ2-1, with TRBD2 matching over 8 bases. CDR1 and CDR2 (germline): SGHRS, YFSETQ. The CDR3 is 16 amino acids. V gave up 0 bases and J gave up 4 bases; unmatched junction bases: 6.

The genes are TRBV29-1 and TRBJ2-6; TRBD1 matches at 12 bases. The CDR3 length is 17 residues. Germline V CDR1 and CDR2: SQVTM, ANQGSEA. V shed 4 bases and J 3 bases; nucleotides not matched to a gene: 7. CDR3 protein: CSVVPGQGAFGANVLTF. CDR3 bases: TGCAGCGTTGTACCGGGACAGGGGGCGTTTGGGGCCAACGTCCTGACTTTC.

This clone was counted a single time. The chain recombines TRBV6-1 with TRBJ2-7; the D gene is possibly TRBD2 (6 bases). Trimming shortened V by 2 bases and J by 1 base, and 12 bases separated the two germline ends. The CDR3 runs to 15 residues. Germline V gives CDR1 MNHNS, CDR2 SASEGT. The CDR3 nucleotides are TGTGCCAGCAGTGAAACTAGCAATGGGTCCTACGAGCAGTACTTC. This sequence encodes CASSETSNGSYEQYF.

The chain joins TRBV18 to TRBJ2-7; TRBD1 might be the D (6 bases). Germline V lookup: CDR1 KGHSH, CDR2 LQKENI. This CDR3 has 15 residues. V shed 2 bases and J shed 5 bases, with 16 bases lying between them. The CDR3 coding sequence is TGTGCCAGCTCACCATTACCCCGGACAGAGGACGAGCAGTACTTC. It is translated as CASSPLPRTEDEQYF.

The CDR3, as DNA: TGTGCCACCAGCAGAGACCCGGGACAGCCAAATTCACCCCTCCACTTT. Translation: CATSRDPGQPNSPLHF. The chain uses TRBV15 and TRBJ1-6; TRBD1 matches at 7 bases. The CDR3 length is 16 residues. Germline trimming cut 0 bases from V and 7 bases from J; bases unmatched to any gene: 6. CDR1 is LNHNV and CDR2 is YYDKDF in the germline V gene (reference sequence).

The gene calls are TRBV10-3 and TRBJ2-5; 7 bases align to TRBD1. CDR1 and CDR2 (germline): ENHRY, SYGVKD. The CDR3 has 12 amino acids. V was clipped by 10 bases and J by 4 bases; unmatched bases: 6. CDR3: CATSDRLETQYF. The CDR3 region has the DNA TGTGCCACCTCGGACAGGCTAGAGACCCAGTACTTC.

This chain uses TRBV9 with TRBJ1-5; TRBD1 agrees at 9 bases. The CDR3 contains 15 residues. Trimming removed 4 bases from V and 1 base from J; junction bases left unmatched: 3. Germline assignment: CDR1 SGDLS and CDR2 YYNGEE. CDR3 DNA: TGTGCCAGCAGCCCCGGACAGGGGAGCAATCAGCCCCAGCATTTT. It encodes CASSPGQGSNQPQHF.

In its sample, this clone was seen once. The V gene is TRBV11-3, the J gene TRBJ2-5; TRBD2 agrees at 13 bases. This CDR3 spans 16 amino acids. The J segment lost 3 bases and the V segment lost 5 bases, leaving 6 bases of the junction unmatched. Germline CDR1 reads SGHNT; CDR2 reads YENEEA. CDR3 region: CASSKRTSGGKETQYF. The CDR3 DNA is TGTGCCAGCAGCAAAAGGACTAGCGGGGGAAAAGAGACCCAGTACTTC.

This sequence joins TRBV27 and TRBJ1-5, with TRBD1 as a possible D gene (6 bases). Germline CDR1 is MNHEY and CDR2 is SMNVEV (reference sequence). V gave up 3 bases and J gave up 1 base, with 10 bases separating them. The CDR3 contains 15 residues. The CDR3 DNA is TGTGCCAGCAGTTTGACAGGATGGAGCAATCAGCCCCAGCATTTT. Encoded protein: CASSLTGWSNQPQHF.

The chain has TRBV19 and TRBJ1-5, with TRBD1 matching over 7 bases. The length of the CDR3 is 14 residues. The ends lost 8 bases at V and 6 bases at J; junction bases unmatched: 10. CDR1 and CDR2 (germline): LNHDA, SQIVND (reference sequence). CDR3 nucleotide sequence: TGTGCCAGTGGGTTTGGACAGGACCGTCAGCCCCAGCATTTT. Its protein product is CASGFGQDRQPQHF.

Only one count was recorded for this clone. The chain is built from TRBV9 and TRBJ2-7; 10 bases fit TRBD2. V gave up 4 bases and J gave up 3 bases; unmatched junction bases: 10. The CDR3 totals 16 residues. Germline CDR1 reads SGDLS; CDR2 reads YYNGEE. The CDR3 sequence is CASSSSASGGVYEQYF. The CDR3 nucleotides read TGTGCCAGCAGCTCTTCGGCTAGCGGGGGAGTCTACGAGCAGTACTTC.